Presented here are 26 T cell receptor beta chains from one specimen sequenced in a study of tissue T cells after allogeneic stem cell transplantation. Some clones are missing from TCRdb's copy, which holds only in-frame ones; the method was immunoSEQ multiplex PCR. This sample has some 10,000 clones, with around 40% found just once. Noted time point: mouse harvest day 7 after allogeneic transplant. The graft held 10^6 splenic CD5+ T cells and 10^7 T-cell-depleted bone marrow cells. Sequenced sample: skin. Receptors originate from a female BALB/c mouse given C57BL/6 T cells with graft-versus-host disease after an allogeneic hematopoietic cell transplant.

On this clone itself: Genes and germline are mouse. The read halts 1 residue ahead of the CDR3 end, with the missing end drawn from the germline J gene. The V and J genes are TRBV2 and TRBJ2-3; no clear D. Germline V gene lookup returns CDR1 LGHNA and CDR2 YSYQKL. CDR3 length: 12 amino acids. V was clipped by 8 bases and J by 1 base, with 7 bases between them. The CDR3 sequence is CASDEGAETLYF. The covered CDR3 bases are TGTGCCAGCGACGAGGGTGCAGAAACGCTGTAT.

This clone is medium-sized within its sample. These gene names are mouse names. With the read ending 1 residue before the CDR3 end, the germline J gene is used to fill in that end. The V and J genes are TRBV19 and TRBJ1-3; a weak D match, TRBD1 (6 bases). Germline CDR1 FNHDT, CDR2 SITEND (reference sequence). The CDR3 spans 15 residues. V lost 5 bases and J 0 bases, leaving 12 bases between the germline ends. CDR3 DNA (partial): TGTGCCAGCAGATGGGGACAAAATTCTGGAAATACGCTCTAT. It yields the protein CASRWGQNSGNTLY. The entire CDR3 protein is CASRWGQNSGNTLYF. Using reference TRBV19 and TRBJ1-3 for the parts outside the CDR3, the full variable domain is GGIITQTPKFLIGQEGQKLTLKCQQNFNHDTMYWYRQDSGKGLRLIYYSITENDLQKGDLSEGYDASREKKSSFSLTVTSAQKNEMAVFLCASRWGQNSGNTLYFGEGSRLIVV.

In the case of this clone: The gene symbols are mouse symbols. The read is 1 residue too short to cover the CDR3 end, so that end is filled in from the germline J gene. The chain links TRBV4 to TRBJ1-1; 7 positions match TRBD1. Germline trimming cut 5 bases from V and 3 bases from J; bases unmatched to any gene: 3. CDR3 size: 13 residues. Germline-derived CDR1 and CDR2 are LGHDT and YNNKQL (reference sequence). The CDR3 reads CASSPGQYTEVFF. The CDR3 DNA, read in part, is TGTGCCAGCAGCCCGGGACAGTACACAGAAGTCTTC.

The sample holds a few counts of this clone. The gene names given are mouse names. The read halts 1 residue ahead of the CDR3 end, with the missing end drawn from the germline J gene. J is TRBJ2-2 and V is TRBV3, with D possibly being TRBD1 (6 bases). With 5 bases removed from V and 0 bases from J, the gap between germline ends came to 7 bases. The CDR3 length is 14 residues. Germline V gives CDR1 SNHLY, CDR2 FYNGKV (reference sequence). The part of the CDR3 DNA that was read is TGTGCCAGCAGCCGACAGGCAAACACCGGGCAGCTCTAC. Protein sequence: CASSRQANTGQLY. The entire CDR3 protein reads CASSRQANTGQLYF.

A note on this clone: Gene names refer to mouse genes. The CDR3 end is not reached by the read, which stops 1 residue before it; the germline J gene fills it in. The chain couples TRBV23 to TRBJ1-4; no DNA check was done on the table's D call, TRBD1. Germline loops: CDR1 KGHTA, CDR2 FQNQQP. The CDR3 is 14 amino acids. Incomplete CDR3 DNA: TGCTCCAGCAGTTGGGACAGGGCCAACGAAAGATTATTT. This translates into CSSSWDRANERLF. The entire CDR3 protein is CSSSWDRANERLFF.

Points on this clone: Genes and germline are mouse. The read is 1 residue too short to cover the CDR3 end, so that end is filled in from the germline J gene. The gene calls are TRBV23 and TRBJ1-3; TRBD1, the D gene given by the table, was not confirmed from the DNA. CDR1 is KGHTA and CDR2 is FQNQQP in the germline V gene. The CDR3 loop spans 14 amino acids. The CDR3 is CSSSRDNSGNTLYF. Incomplete CDR3 DNA: TGCTCCAGCAGTCGGGACAATTCTGGAAATACGCTCTAT. The full variable domain, its missing parts supplied by reference TRBV23 and TRBJ1-3, is DAAVTQKPRYLIKMKGQEAEMKCIPEKGHTAVFWYQQKQSKELKFLIYFQNQQPLDQIDMVKERFSAVCPSSSLCSLGIRTCEAEDSALYLCSSSRDNSGNTLYFGEGSRLIVV.

This clone was seen more than once but under ten times. Gene and germline names: mouse. The read is 1 residue too short to cover the CDR3 end, so that end is filled in from the germline J gene. The rearrangement uses TRBV26 and TRBJ2-4, with D perhaps matching TRBD1 (7 bases). V was clipped by 5 bases and J by 0 bases, with 12 bases between them. In germline, CDR1 is KGHPV, CDR2 FQNQEV (reference sequence). CDR3 length: 15 residues. The sequenced CDR3 bases are TGTGCCAGCAGTGTTCAGGGGGGTAGTCAAAACACCTTGTAC. Encoded protein: CASSVQGGSQNTLY. The entire CDR3 reads CASSVQGGSQNTLYF. Based on the CDR3 plus reference TRBV26 and TRBJ2-4, the full variable domain is NSKVIQTPRYLVKGQGQKAKMRCIPEKGHPVVFWYQQNKNNEFKFLINFQNQEVLQQIDMTEKRFSAECPSNSPCSLEIQSSEAGDSALYLCASSVQGGSQNTLYFGAGTRLSVL.

As for this clone: The genes are named according to mouse. Read data end 1 residue before the CDR3 end; the end is taken from the germline J gene. The genes are TRBV16 and TRBJ1-3; D might be TRBD1 (5 bases). CDR1 SGHSA and CDR2 FRNQAP come from the germline V gene. The CDR3 length is 12 residues. Trimming removed 1 base from V and 11 bases from J, with 9 bases in between. The CDR3 DNA, read in part, is TGTGCAAGCAGCTTAGTGGGGGGTCCGCTCTAT. This translates into CASSLVGGPLY. The CDR3 in its entirety is CASSLVGGPLYF.

This clone was seen a few times. Here the gene names and germline are mouse. The CDR3 goes on 1 residue after the read ends, and that part is filled in from the germline J gene. The gene calls are TRBV12-2 and TRBJ2-7; 10 bases line up with TRBD2. Germline V lookup: CDR1 SGHLS, CDR2 HYDKME. Trimming cost V 0 bases and J 6 bases; bases outside gene matches: 4. The CDR3 is 14 amino acids. The CDR3 is CASSLDLGGPEQYF. CDR3 bases read: TGTGCCAGCTCTCTCGACCTGGGGGGGCCTGAACAGTAC.

This clone is medium-sized within its sample. Any gene name here is a mouse gene name. The read terminates 1 residue ahead of where the CDR3 ends, so the germline J gene completes it. This sample also contains other DNA sequences that code for the same CDR3. V is TRBV26 and J is TRBJ1-3; 8 nucleotides align to TRBD1. The CDR3 length is 14 residues. The V and J ends lost 4 bases and 2 bases, in that order; junction bases with no gene match: 1. Germline V lookup: CDR1 KGHPV, CDR2 FQNQEV (reference sequence). The CDR3 protein is CASSRTGTGNTLYF. CDR3 bases read: TGTGCCAGCAGTCGGACAGGGACTGGAAATACGCTCTAT.

This clone was counted only a few times. Mouse germline and gene names are used. The read terminates 1 residue ahead of where the CDR3 ends, so the germline J gene completes it. J is TRBJ1-4 and V is TRBV26; D is perhaps TRBD1 (5 bases). With 6 bases removed from V and 0 bases from J, the gap between germline ends came to 8 bases. CDR1 is KGHPV and CDR2 is FQNQEV in the germline V gene (reference sequence). This CDR3 is 14 amino acids long. The CDR3: CASRRTISNERLFF. Partial CDR3 DNA: TGTGCCAGCAGGCGGACAATTTCCAACGAAAGATTATTT.

On this clone itself: Gene and germline names: mouse. The missing CDR3 end, 1 residue past where the read stops, is filled in from the germline J gene. The chain joins TRBV3 to TRBJ1-1; 7 nucleotides agree with TRBD1. The trim removed 4 bases at V and 0 bases at J, leaving 5 bases unmatched. Per germline, CDR1 SNHLY and CDR2 FYNGKV (reference sequence). This CDR3 region has 15 residues. Partial CDR3 DNA: TGTGCCAGCAGCTCATCCGGGACAGCAAACACAGAAGTCTTC. Its protein product is CASSSSGTANTEVF. The entire CDR3 protein reads CASSSSGTANTEVFF.

This clone was seen only a few times. Mouse gene names apply. Sequencing ends 1 residue short of the CDR3 end; the germline J gene provides the rest. The chain links TRBV26 to TRBJ2-3; TRBD2 agrees at 8 bases. Looked up from germline, CDR1 is KGHPV and CDR2 is FQNQEV (reference sequence). With V trimmed by 2 bases and J by 2 bases, 0 bases remained unmatched. The CDR3 is 14 residues long. The CDR3 protein is CASSLGGAAETLYF. The part of the CDR3 DNA that was read is TGTGCCAGCAGTCTGGGGGGGGCTGCAGAAACGCTGTAT. Combining the CDR3 with reference TRBV26 and TRBJ2-3 gives the whole variable domain NSKVIQTPRYLVKGQGQKAKMRCIPEKGHPVVFWYQQNKNNEFKFLINFQNQEVLQQIDMTEKRFSAECPSNSPCSLEIQSSEAGDSALYLCASSLGGAAETLYFGSGTRLTVL.

About this clone: Mouse names are used for the genes. The CDR3 extends 1 residue past the end of the read, so its final part is completed from the germline J gene. V and J are TRBV26 and TRBJ2-5; 8 bases match TRBD1. There are 13 residues in the CDR3. The germline CDR1 and CDR2 sequences are KGHPV and FQNQEV (reference sequence). Trimming took 2 bases from V and 6 from J; bases not matched to a gene: 1. CDR3 in amino acids: CASSLQGADTQYF. The DNA read from the CDR3 is TGTGCCAGCAGTCTGCAGGGGGCGGACACCCAGTAC. The whole variable domain, remainder taken from reference TRBV26 and TRBJ2-5, is NSKVIQTPRYLVKGQGQKAKMRCIPEKGHPVVFWYQQNKNNEFKFLINFQNQEVLQQIDMTEKRFSAECPSNSPCSLEIQSSEAGDSALYLCASSLQGADTQYFGPGTRLLVL.

This clone was detected only a few times. The genes are named according to mouse. The read is 1 residue too short to cover the CDR3 end, so that end is filled in from the germline J gene. This rearrangement joins TRBV14 to TRBJ2-7, with no clear D. V lost 2 bases and J lost 4, with 7 bases in between. Germline V CDR1 and CDR2: SGHDT, FRDEAV. CDR3 length: 12 amino acids. The DNA read from the CDR3 is TGTGCCAGCAGTTTTTTAGGGTATGAACAGTAC. Protein sequence: CASSFLGYEQY. The CDR3 in its entirety is CASSFLGYEQYF.

This clone was detected only a few times. The gene symbols are mouse symbols. Coverage ceases 1 residue before the CDR3 finishes, and the germline J gene fills in the end. This chain connects TRBV13-1 to TRBJ2-3, with D perhaps given as TRBD1 or TRBD2 (6 bases each). V dropped 0 bases and J dropped 4 bases, with 12 bases sitting between them. The CDR3 has 15 amino acids. Germline V gene sequence: CDR1 NSHNY, CDR2 SYGAGN. The CDR3 bases that were read are TGTGCCAGCAGTGATGGGTTTGGGGGCACAGAAACGCTGTAT. It yields the protein CASSDGFGGTETLY. The complete CDR3 protein is CASSDGFGGTETLYF.

This clone was detected once. All gene names here are mouse names. The missing CDR3 end, 1 residue past where the read stops, is filled in from the germline J gene. The chain joins TRBV13-1 to TRBJ2-1; 9 bases fit TRBD1. Germline CDR1 and CDR2: NSHNY and SYGAGN. With V trimmed by 3 bases and J by 7 bases, 8 bases remained unmatched. This CDR3 region has 15 residues. CDR3 DNA (partial): TGTGCCAGCAGTGTCGACAGGGGGAGGGGCGCTGAGCAGTTC. It specifies CASSVDRGRGAEQF. From start to end, the CDR3 is CASSVDRGRGAEQFF.

There are a few counts of this clone. Gene names denote mouse genes. The read gets to within 1 residue of the CDR3 end, and the germline J gene fills in the rest. The identical CDR3 is also encoded by other nucleotide sequences in the sample. V gene TRBV26 combines with J gene TRBJ2-2; D gene uncertain. Germline V CDR1 and CDR2: KGHPV, FQNQEV (reference sequence). The CDR3 is 12 residues long. Trimming left V 4 bases short and J 0 bases short, with 0 bases between. The CDR3 reads CASSPNTGQLYF. The part of the CDR3 DNA that was read is TGTGCCAGCAGTCCAAACACCGGGCAGCTCTAC.

Concerning this clone itself: Gene names follow the mouse nomenclature. The read falls 1 residue short of the CDR3 end, and the missing part is taken from the germline J gene. V is TRBV3 and J is TRBJ2-4; D remains ambiguous. Between the trimmed V and J ends, which lost 2 bases and 0 bases, there was a span of 6 bases. CDR3 length: 14 residues. Germline V gives CDR1 SNHLY, CDR2 FYNGKV (reference sequence). CDR3 DNA (partial): TGTGCCAGCAGCTTATGGGCCAGTCAAAACACCTTGTAC. As protein: CASSLWASQNTLY. The whole CDR3 is CASSLWASQNTLYF.

Note on this clone: Germline and genes here are mouse. From the germline J gene comes the end of the CDR3, since the read stops 1 residue before it. The chain couples TRBV26 to TRBJ2-1; 8 bases align to TRBD1. The CDR3 runs 15 residues. V lost 4 bases, J lost 4 bases, and 6 bases stayed unmatched. Looked up from germline, CDR1 is KGHPV and CDR2 is FQNQEV (reference sequence). CDR3: CASSPQGAGYAEQFF. The sequenced CDR3 bases are TGTGCCAGCAGTCCCCAGGGGGCAGGGTATGCTGAGCAGTTC.

This clone was seen only a few times. Gene and germline names: mouse. Coverage ceases 1 residue before the CDR3 finishes, and the germline J gene fills in the end. This rearrangement joins TRBV26 to TRBJ2-7; a possible D gene is TRBD1 (5 bases). CDR3 length: 13 residues. The V gene's germline CDR1 is KGHPV and CDR2 FQNQEV (reference sequence). V was shortened by 3 bases and J by 0 bases, with 6 bases between the two germline ends. The CDR3 DNA, read in part, is TGTGCCAGCAGTCTACAGGCCTCCTATGAACAGTAC. Residues: CASSLQASYEQY. The full-length CDR3 reads as CASSLQASYEQYF.

Of note for this clone: Germline and genes here are mouse. The sequenced fragment ends 1 residue before the CDR3 boundary, so the rest is inferred from the germline J gene. The V gene is TRBV26, the J gene TRBJ1-2; D may be TRBD1 (5 bases). This CDR3 comprises 13 residues. V was cut by 6 bases and J by 0 bases, with 8 bases left in between. Per germline, CDR1 KGHPV and CDR2 FQNQEV (reference sequence). The DNA read from the CDR3 is TGTGCCAGCAGCCAGACAGCAAACTCCGACTACACC. Translation gives CASSQTANSDYT. The CDR3 reads in full as CASSQTANSDYTF.

Regarding this clone: Gene labels here are mouse ones. Coverage ceases 1 residue before the CDR3 finishes, and the germline J gene fills in the end. The chain links TRBV3 to TRBJ1-2, with TRBD1 as a possible D gene (5 bases). In germline, CDR1 is SNHLY, CDR2 FYNGKV (reference sequence). CDR3 length: 13 amino acids. Trimming shortened V by 3 bases and J by 5 bases, and 10 bases separated the two germline ends. CDR3 amino acids: CASSFGGGSDYTF. CDR3 DNA, as far as it was read: TGTGCCAGCAGCTTTGGGGGGGGGTCCGACTACACC. The whole variable domain, remainder taken from reference TRBV3 and TRBJ1-2, is GPKVLQIPSHQIIDMGQMVTLNCDPVSNHLYFYWYKQILGQQMEFLVNFYNGKVMEKSKLFKDQFSVERPDGSYFTLKIQPTALEDSAVYFCASSFGGGSDYTFGSGTRLLVI.

This clone has just a few counts. Here the gene names and germline are mouse. The read ends 1 residue before the CDR3 terminus; that terminus is restored from the germline J gene. The rearrangement uses TRBV26 and TRBJ2-5; no clear D. Looked up from germline, CDR1 is KGHPV and CDR2 is FQNQEV (reference sequence). V was trimmed by 2 bases and J by 0 bases, leaving 3 bases between them. CDR3 size: 13 residues. CDR3 bases read: TGTGCCAGCAGTCTGAGTAACCAAGACACCCAGTAC. Its protein product is CASSLSNQDTQY. The full CDR3 sequence reads CASSLSNQDTQYF.

This clone has a handful of counts. The gene names here belong to mouse. The CDR3 extends 1 residue past the end of the read, so its final part is completed from the germline J gene. This chain connects TRBV16 to TRBJ1-6, with no clear D. TRBJ1-6 is given ORF status, its function remaining uncertain. With 4 bases removed from V and 0 bases from J, the gap between germline ends came to 10 bases. CDR1 and CDR2 (germline): SGHSA, FRNQAP. The CDR3 runs 16 residues. CDR3 protein: CASSSTLNSYNSPLYF. The sequenced CDR3 bases are TGTGCAAGCAGCTCGACATTGAATTCCTATAATTCGCCCCTCTAC.

On this clone itself: The gene names here belong to mouse. The read gets to within 1 residue of the CDR3 end, and the germline J gene fills in the rest. The genes are TRBV13-3 and TRBJ2-7, with 10 bases lining up with TRBD2. The ends lost 3 bases at V and 0 bases at J; junction bases unmatched: 3. The CDR3 is 15 amino acids. Germline lookup yields CDR1 NNHDY and CDR2 SYVADS. The CDR3 loop is CASSVDWGSSYEQYF. The part of the CDR3 DNA that was read is TGTGCCAGCAGTGTGGACTGGGGGAGCTCCTATGAACAGTAC.